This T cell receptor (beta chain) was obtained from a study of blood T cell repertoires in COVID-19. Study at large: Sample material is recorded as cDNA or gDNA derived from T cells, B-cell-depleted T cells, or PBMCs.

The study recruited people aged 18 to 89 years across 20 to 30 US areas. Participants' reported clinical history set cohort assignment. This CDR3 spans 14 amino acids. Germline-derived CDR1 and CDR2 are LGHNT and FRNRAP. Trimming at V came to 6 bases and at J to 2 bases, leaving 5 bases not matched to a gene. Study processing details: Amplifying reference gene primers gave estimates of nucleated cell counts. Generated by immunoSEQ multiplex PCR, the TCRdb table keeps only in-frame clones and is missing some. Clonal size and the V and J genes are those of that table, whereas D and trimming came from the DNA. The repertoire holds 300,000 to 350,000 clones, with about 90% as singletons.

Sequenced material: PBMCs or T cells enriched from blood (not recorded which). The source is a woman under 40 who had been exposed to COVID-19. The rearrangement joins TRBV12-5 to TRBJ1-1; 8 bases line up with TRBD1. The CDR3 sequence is CASGLGTGNTEAFF. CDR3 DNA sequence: TGTGCTAGTGGCCTCGGGACAGGCAACACTGAAGCTTTCTTT.